The 4 T cell receptor beta chains given below trace back to one sample, sequenced in a study of shared clonotypes between healthy human individuals. Terminally differentiated effector memory CD45RA+ cells were excluded from the naive CD8 cells, which were CD45RO-negative and positively selected for CCR7. Profiling relied on immunoSEQ multiplex PCR, and the TCRdb table lists in-frame clones only, not all of them. The top ten hold more than 0.9% of the sample, which has roughly 2,000,000 clones, roughly 95% seen once. Material for sequencing was naive CD8+ T cells sorted from blood. The source is a man younger than 30 in good health.

The chain combines TRBV5-1 with TRBJ2-3, with 9 nucleotides matching TRBD1. The CDR3 totals 17 residues. The germline V gene has CDR1 SGHRS and CDR2 YFSETQ. V lost 4 bases to trimming and J lost 5 bases; unmatched junction nucleotides: 14. CDR3 residues: CASSQKTGTGSLDTQYF. The CDR3, as DNA: TGCGCCAGCAGCCAAAAAACCGGGACAGGGAGTCTAGATACGCAGTATTTT.

The chain carries TRBV5-5 and TRBJ2-3, with 7 nucleotides matching TRBD2. The germline V gene has CDR1 SGHKS and CDR2 YYEKEE (reference sequence). There are 15 residues in the CDR3. V shed 3 bases and J 1 base; nucleotides not matched to a gene: 5. CDR3 sequence: CASSWEGTGTDTQYF. As DNA, the CDR3 is TGTGCCAGCAGCTGGGAGGGGACGGGCACAGATACGCAGTATTTT.

This chain links TRBV28 with TRBJ2-3, with TRBD2 matching over 9 bases. The CDR3 extends over 15 amino acids. J gave up 1 base and V 1 base, and 0 bases lay outside the gene matches. Germline lookup yields CDR1 MDHEN and CDR2 SYDVKM. The CDR3, as DNA: TGTGCCAGCAGTTTATCTAGCGGGGGCACAGATACGCAGTATTTT. Its translation: CASSLSSGGTDTQYF.

With regard to this clone: Within the sample, other DNA sequences also encode this same CDR3. The gene calls are TRBV9 and TRBJ2-7; 13 bases agree with TRBD2. Germline CDR1 and CDR2: SGDLS and YYNGEE. This CDR3 is built from 15 residues. Losses at the gene ends were 4 bases for V and 2 bases for J; bases not matched to a gene: 3. The CDR3 loop reads CASSPGTSGTYEQYF. CDR3 in DNA: TGTGCCAGCAGCCCCGGGACTAGCGGGACCTACGAGCAGTACTTC.